This T cell receptor (beta chain) derives from a study of neoadjuvant nivolumab and ipilimumab in lung cancer. Overall study findings and caveats: Pathologic regression was not significantly tied to TCR clonality.

Sequencing used immunoSEQ multiplex PCR; TCRdb keeps in-frame clones, though not all of them. The sample lists roughly 4,000 clones; 75% to 85% were seen once. Germline-derived CDR1 and CDR2 are MNHEY and SVGAGI. The ends were cut back, 6 bases at V and 2 bases at J, with 4 bases in the middle. The CDR3 has 11 amino acids. Comments on this clone: Its cognate antigen is unknown.

The sequence was obtained from an adult with non-small cell lung cancer. Some clones in this sample may be carry-over from other donors' samples. This sequence joins TRBV6-5 and TRBJ1-1, with D hard to call. The specimen comprised normal lung tissue adjacent to the tumor, sampled after neoadjuvant nivolumab, alone or with ipilimumab, at or shortly before surgery. CDR3 residues: CASSSNTEAFF. The CDR3 coding sequence is TGTGCCAGCAGCTCCAACACTGAAGCTTTCTTT.